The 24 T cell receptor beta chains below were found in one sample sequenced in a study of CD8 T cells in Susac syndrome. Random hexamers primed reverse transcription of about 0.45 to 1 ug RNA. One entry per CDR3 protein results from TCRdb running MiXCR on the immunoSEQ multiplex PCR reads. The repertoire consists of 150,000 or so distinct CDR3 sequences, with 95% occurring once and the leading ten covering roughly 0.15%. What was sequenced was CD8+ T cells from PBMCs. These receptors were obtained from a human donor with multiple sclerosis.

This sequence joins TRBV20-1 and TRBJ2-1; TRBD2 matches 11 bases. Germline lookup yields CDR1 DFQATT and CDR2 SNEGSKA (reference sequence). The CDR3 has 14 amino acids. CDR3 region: CRGGLAGPYNEQFF. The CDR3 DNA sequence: TGCAGAGGCGGACTAGCGGGTCCCTACAATGAGCAGTTCTTC.

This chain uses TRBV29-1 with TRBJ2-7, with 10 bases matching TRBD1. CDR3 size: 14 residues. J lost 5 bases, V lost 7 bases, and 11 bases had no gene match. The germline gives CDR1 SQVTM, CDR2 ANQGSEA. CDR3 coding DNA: TGCAGCGCTGTACTCCGGGACAGGGGTCACGAGCAGTACTTC. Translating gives CSAVLRDRGHEQYF.

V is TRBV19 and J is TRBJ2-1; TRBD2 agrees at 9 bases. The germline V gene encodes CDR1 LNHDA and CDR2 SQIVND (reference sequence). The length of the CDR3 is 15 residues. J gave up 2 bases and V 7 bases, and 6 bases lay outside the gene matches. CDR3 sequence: CASTRAGGTYNEQFF. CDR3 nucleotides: TGTGCCAGTACCCGTGCGGGGGGGACCTACAATGAGCAGTTCTTC.

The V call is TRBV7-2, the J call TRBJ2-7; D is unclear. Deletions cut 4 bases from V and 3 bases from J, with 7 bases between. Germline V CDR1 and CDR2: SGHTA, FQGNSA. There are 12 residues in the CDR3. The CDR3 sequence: CASSYSFYEQYF. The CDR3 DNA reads TGTGCCAGCAGCTACAGTTTCTACGAGCAGTACTTC.

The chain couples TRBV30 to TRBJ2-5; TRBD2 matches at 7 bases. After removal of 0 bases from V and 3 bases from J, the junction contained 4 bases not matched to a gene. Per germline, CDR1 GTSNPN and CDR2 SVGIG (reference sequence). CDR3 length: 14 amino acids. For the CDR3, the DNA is TGTGCCTGGAGTGTCTTGGCGGGGGAAGAGACCCAGTACTTC. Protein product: CAWSVLAGEETQYF.

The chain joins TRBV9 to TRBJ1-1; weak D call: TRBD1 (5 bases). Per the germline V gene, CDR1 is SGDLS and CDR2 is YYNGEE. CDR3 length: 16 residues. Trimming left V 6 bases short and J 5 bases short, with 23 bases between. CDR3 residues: CASTLNGATPETEAFF. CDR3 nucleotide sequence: TGTGCCAGCACCTTGAACGGGGCTACCCCGGAAACTGAAGCTTTCTTT.

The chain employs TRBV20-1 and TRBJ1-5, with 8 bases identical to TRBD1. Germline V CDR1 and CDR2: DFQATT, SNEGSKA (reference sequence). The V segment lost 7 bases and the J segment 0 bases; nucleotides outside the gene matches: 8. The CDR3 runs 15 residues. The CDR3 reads CSVQGAKTSNQPQHF. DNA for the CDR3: TGCAGTGTCCAGGGGGCCAAGACTAGCAATCAGCCCCAGCATTTT.

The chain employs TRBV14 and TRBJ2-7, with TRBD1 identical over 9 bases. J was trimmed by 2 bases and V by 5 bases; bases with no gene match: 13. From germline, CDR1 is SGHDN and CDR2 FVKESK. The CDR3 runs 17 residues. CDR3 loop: CASSGTGRTSKPYEQYF. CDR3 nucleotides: TGTGCCAGCAGCGGGACAGGGCGGACCTCGAAACCCTACGAGCAGTACTTC.

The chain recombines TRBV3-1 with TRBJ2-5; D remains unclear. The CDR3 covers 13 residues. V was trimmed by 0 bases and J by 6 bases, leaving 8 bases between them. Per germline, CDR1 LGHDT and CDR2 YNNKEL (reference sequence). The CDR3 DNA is TGTGCCAGCAGCCAAGAATCTCGTCAGACCCAGTACTTC. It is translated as CASSQESRQTQYF.

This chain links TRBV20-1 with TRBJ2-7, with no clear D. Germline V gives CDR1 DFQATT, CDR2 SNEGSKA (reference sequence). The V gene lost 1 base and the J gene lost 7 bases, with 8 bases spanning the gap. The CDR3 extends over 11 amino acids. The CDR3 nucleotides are TGCAGTGCTAGAGGGGCTGGTGAGCAGTACTTC. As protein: CSARGAGEQYF.

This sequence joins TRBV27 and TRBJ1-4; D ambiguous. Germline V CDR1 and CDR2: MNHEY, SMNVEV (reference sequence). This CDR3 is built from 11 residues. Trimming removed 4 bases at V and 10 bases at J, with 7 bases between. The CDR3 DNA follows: TGTGCCAGCAGTTCACTTGGAAAACTGTTTTTT. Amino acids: CASSSLGKLFF.

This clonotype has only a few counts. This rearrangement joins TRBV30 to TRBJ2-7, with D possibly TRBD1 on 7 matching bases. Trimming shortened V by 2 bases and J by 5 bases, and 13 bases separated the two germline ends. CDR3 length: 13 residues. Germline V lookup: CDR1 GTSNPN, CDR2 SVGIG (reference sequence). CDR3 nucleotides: TGTGCCTGGAGTAGGAGGGGGCTAGACGAGCAGTACTTC. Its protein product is CAWSRRGLDEQYF.

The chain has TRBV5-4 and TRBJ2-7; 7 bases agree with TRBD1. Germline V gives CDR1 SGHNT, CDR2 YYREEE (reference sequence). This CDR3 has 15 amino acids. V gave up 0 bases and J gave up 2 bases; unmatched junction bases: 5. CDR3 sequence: CASSLETGPTYEQYF. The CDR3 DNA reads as TGTGCCAGCAGCTTGGAGACAGGGCCAACCTACGAGCAGTACTTC.

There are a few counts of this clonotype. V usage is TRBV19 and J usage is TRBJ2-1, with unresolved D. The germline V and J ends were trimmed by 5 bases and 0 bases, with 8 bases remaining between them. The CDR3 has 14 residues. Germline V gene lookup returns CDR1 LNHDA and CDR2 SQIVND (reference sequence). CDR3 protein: CASSFGGSYNEQFF. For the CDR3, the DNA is TGTGCCAGTAGTTTTGGCGGCTCCTACAATGAGCAGTTCTTC.

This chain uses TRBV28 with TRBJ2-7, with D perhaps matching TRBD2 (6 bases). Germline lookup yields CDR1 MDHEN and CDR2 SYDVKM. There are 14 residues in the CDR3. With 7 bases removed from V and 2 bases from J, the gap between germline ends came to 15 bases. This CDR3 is CASTDGGVTYEQYF. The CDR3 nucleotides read TGTGCCAGCACCGATGGCGGGGTTACCTACGAGCAGTACTTC. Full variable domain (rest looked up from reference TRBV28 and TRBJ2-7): DVKVTQSSRYLVKRTGEKVFLECVQDMDHENMFWYRQDPGLGLRLIYFSYDVKMKEKGDIPEGYSVSREKKERFSLILESASTNQTSMYLCASTDGGVTYEQYFGPGTRLTVT.

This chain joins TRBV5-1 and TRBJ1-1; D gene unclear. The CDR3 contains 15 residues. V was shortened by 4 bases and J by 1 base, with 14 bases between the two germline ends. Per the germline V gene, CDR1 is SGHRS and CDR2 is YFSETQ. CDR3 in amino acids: CASSVSRRKNTEAFF. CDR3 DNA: TGCGCCAGCAGCGTGTCCAGGAGAAAGAACACTGAAGCTTTCTTT.

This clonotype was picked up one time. The CDR3 bases are TGCGCCAGCAGCCAAGATCGCACCCTCCACTTT. Protein sequence: CASSQDRTLHF. The chain uses TRBV4-1 and TRBJ1-6; unclear D gene. The V end lost 0 bases, the J end lost 14 bases, and 5 bases lay between the germline ends. This CDR3 spans 11 amino acids. The V gene's germline CDR1 is MGHRA and CDR2 YSYEKL.

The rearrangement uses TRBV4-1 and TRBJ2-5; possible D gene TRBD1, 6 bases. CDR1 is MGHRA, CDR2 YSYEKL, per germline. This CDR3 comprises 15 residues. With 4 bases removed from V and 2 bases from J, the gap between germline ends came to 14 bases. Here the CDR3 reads CASSRRQVGQETQYF. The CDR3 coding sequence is TGCGCCAGCAGCCGCCGACAGGTTGGGCAAGAGACCCAGTACTTC.

The CDR3 sequence is CASSLSPGRGLTF. The CDR3 DNA is TGTGCCAGCAGCTTGTCCCCAGGCAGGGGGCTCACCTTC. The V call is TRBV5-4, the J call TRBJ1-2, with 8 bases matching TRBD1. The CDR3 consists of 13 residues. The germline CDR1 and CDR2 sequences are SGHNT and YYREEE (reference sequence). V lost 1 base, J lost 13 bases, and 9 bases stayed unmatched.

The CDR3 nucleotides are TGTGCCAGCAGCCAACCCACCTACAATGAGCAGTTCTTC. It specifies CASSQPTYNEQFF. The rearrangement links TRBV9 to TRBJ2-1; D not resolved. V was trimmed by 4 bases and J by 2 bases, leaving 7 bases between them. This CDR3 has 13 residues. Germline loops: CDR1 SGDLS, CDR2 YYNGEE. The full variable domain, in which reference TRBV9 and TRBJ2-1 provide the parts outside the CDR3, is DSGVTQTPKHLITATGQRVTLRCSPRSGDLSVYWYQQSLDQGLQFLIQYYNGEERAKGNILERFSAQQFPDLHSELNLSSLELGDSALYFCASSQPTYNEQFFGPGTRLTVL.

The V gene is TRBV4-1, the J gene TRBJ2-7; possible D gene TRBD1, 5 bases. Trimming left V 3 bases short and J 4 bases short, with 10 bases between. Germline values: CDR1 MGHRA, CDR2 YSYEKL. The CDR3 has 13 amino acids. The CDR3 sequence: CASSHRVWYEQYV. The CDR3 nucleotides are TGCGCCAGCAGCCACAGGGTGTGGTACGAGCAGTACGTC.

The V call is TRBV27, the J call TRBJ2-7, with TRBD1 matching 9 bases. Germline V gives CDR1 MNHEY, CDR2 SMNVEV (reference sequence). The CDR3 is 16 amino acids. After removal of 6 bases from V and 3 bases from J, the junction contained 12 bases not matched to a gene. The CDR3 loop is CASRTVGQGTDYEQYF. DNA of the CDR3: TGTGCCAGCAGAACGGTTGGACAGGGGACCGACTACGAGCAGTACTTC.

The CDR3, as DNA: TGTGCCAGCAGGTCGGACAGGCAGCTCACCTATGGCTACACCTTC. Protein product: CASRSDRQLTYGYTF. The V call is TRBV2, the J call TRBJ1-2; 7 bases map to TRBD1. Germline V lookup: CDR1 SNHLY, CDR2 FYNNEI. After removal of 6 bases from V and 4 bases from J, the junction contained 11 bases not matched to a gene. CDR3 length: 15 residues.

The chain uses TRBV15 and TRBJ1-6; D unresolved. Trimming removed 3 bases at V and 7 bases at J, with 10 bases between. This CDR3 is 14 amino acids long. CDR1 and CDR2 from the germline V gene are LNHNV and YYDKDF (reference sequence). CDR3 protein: CATSSRSVNSPLHF. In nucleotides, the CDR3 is TGTGCCACCAGCAGTCGTTCAGTAAATTCACCCCTCCACTTT.